A selection of T cell receptor beta chains follows, all from one sample in a study of spatial heterogeneity in lung cancer. In TCRdb, the 5' RACE reads were re-called with MiXCR into one record per CDR3 protein. The sample has some 2,000 distinct CDR3 sequences; 7.5% to 10% are singletons. Sequences were derived from lung tumor tissue, sampled at surgery. The receptors come from a female donor with early-stage non-small cell lung cancer. Each CDR3 is given with its conserved first and last residue.

v_call cdr3_aa
TRBV6-4 CASSEQGVSYNEQFF
TRBV3-1 CASSQGQGIYEQFF
TRBV28 CASSLLGGGTSGDLTSYEQYF
TRBV4-3 CASSQGGGVETYNEQFF
TRBV2 CASSEDPPGGEAFF
TRBV4-3 CASSQVPALSGGFNEQFF
TRBV7-6 CASSLGPRQTNTEAFF
TRBV29-1 CSVIDRANTNYGYTF
TRBV29-1 CSEVPPEGWEQYF
TRBV12-3/TRBV12-4 CASSLIGAAGELFF
TRBV5-1 CASSWDRGAAGDQETQYF
TRBV11-2 CASSPVVEGDQPQHF